The text below deals with one T cell receptor (beta chain). Its antigen is unidentified. Trimming took 0 bases from V and 1 from J, leaving 12 bases between them. The CDR3 is made up of 16 amino acids. Looked up from germline, CDR1 is SEHNR and CDR2 is FQNEAQ (reference sequence). The sample comes from a study of T cells in Graves' hyperthyroidism and ophthalmopathy. Overall study findings and caveats: Blood also contained most expanded thyroid clonotypes above 0.001.

RNA transcripts yielded amplified TCR beta CDR3 regions. First-round RT-PCR with HTBI primers amplified the TCR CDR3 region. TCRdb ran MiXCR on the multiplex PCR reads and lists one entry per CDR3 protein. The data hold just over 550,000 distinct CDR3 sequences, with just over 45% observed a single time. Hyperthyroidism of Graves' type that showed no ophthalmopathy progression within 18 months was stable. Not enrolled were patients with uncontrolled infection, other autoimmune disease, pregnancy or lactation. Diagnosis relied on clinical symptoms, serum thyroxine and TRAb, thyroid ultrasound and orbital computed tomography.

Sequencing was carried out using peripheral blood or thyroid tissue (not recorded which). This chain joins TRBV7-9 and TRBJ1-1; D ambiguous. This sequence was found in a young woman with Graves' hyperthyroidism. DNA for the CDR3: TGTGCCAGCAGCTTAGCGGGGTATCGGCAGAACACTGAAGCTTTCTTT. Translating it yields CASSLAGYRQNTEAFF.